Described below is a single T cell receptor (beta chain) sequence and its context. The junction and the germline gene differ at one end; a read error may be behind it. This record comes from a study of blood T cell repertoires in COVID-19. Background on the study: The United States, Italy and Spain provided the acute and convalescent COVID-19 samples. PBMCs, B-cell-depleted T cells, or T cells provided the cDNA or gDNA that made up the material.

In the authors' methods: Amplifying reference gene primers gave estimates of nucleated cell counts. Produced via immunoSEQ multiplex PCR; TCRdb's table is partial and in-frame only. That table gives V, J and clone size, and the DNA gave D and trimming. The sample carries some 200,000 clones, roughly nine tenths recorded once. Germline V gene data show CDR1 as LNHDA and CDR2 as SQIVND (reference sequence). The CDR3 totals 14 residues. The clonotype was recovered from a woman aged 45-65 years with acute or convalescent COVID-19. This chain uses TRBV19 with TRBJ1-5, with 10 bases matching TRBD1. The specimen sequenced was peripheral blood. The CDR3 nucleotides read TGTGCCAGTAGTACGACAGGGGGCAAACAGCCCCAGCATTTT. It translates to CASSTTGGKQPQHF.